This T cell receptor beta chain was recorded in a study of blood T cell repertoires in COVID-19. About the research overall: T cells, B-cell-depleted T cells, or PBMCs provided the cDNA or gDNA that served as material.

This CDR3 is built from 15 residues. V lost 0 bases and J 7 bases, leaving 13 bases between the germline ends. Germline CDR1 is SGHDT and CDR2 is YYEEEE. Seattle patients were enrolled during active infection and followed longitudinally. This table comes from immunoSEQ multiplex PCR, and its TCRdb copy is limited to in-frame clones, with some not included. The sample has roughly 340,000 clones; 89% are singletons. V gene TRBV5-6 combines with J gene TRBJ2-2, with D tentatively TRBD2 (7 bases). The sample consisted of peripheral blood. The receptor's source is a woman aged 25 to 39 with COVID-19, enrolled during active disease. The CDR3 is CASSLVVGGHGELFF. As DNA, the CDR3 is TGTGCCAGCAGCTTGGTTGTCGGGGGGCACGGGGAGCTGTTTTTT.